A single sample gave rise to the 4 T cell receptor beta chains below, sequenced in a study of T cells after yellow fever vaccination. Each CDR3 protein is one row after TCRdb ran MiXCR on the 5' RACE reads. The data contain over 130,000 distinct CDR3 sequences, 7.7% of them singletons. Sequencing was performed on CD4+ T cells sorted from PBMCs, taken 5 days after the yellow fever booster vaccination. The receptors shown here come from a man aged 30 to 39 who received the YFV17D yellow fever vaccine.

V usage is TRBV24-1 and J usage is TRBJ2-7; D is possibly TRBD1 (5 bases). The CDR3 length is 16 residues. V lost 3 bases and J 13 bases, leaving 27 bases between the germline ends. Germline CDR1 reads KGHDR; CDR2 reads SFDVKD. The CDR3: CATSDQGDYQSFRLYF. The CDR3 nucleotides read TGTGCCACCAGTGATCAAGGGGATTACCAAAGCTTTCGCCTTTACTTC.

This clonotype was recorded many times. The genes are TRBV20-1 and TRBJ2-1; 9 positions agree with TRBD2. This CDR3 has 13 residues. Germline values: CDR1 DFQATT, CDR2 SNEGSKA (reference sequence). Germline trimming cut 5 bases from V and 6 bases from J; bases unmatched to any gene: 5. CDR3: CSAVAGVGNEQFF. The CDR3 DNA reads as TGCAGTGCTGTAGCGGGAGTGGGCAATGAGCAGTTCTTC.

This clonotype was recorded at least ten times. This chain uses TRBV20-1 with TRBJ2-1; D is ambiguous. V gave up 4 bases and J gave up 5 bases, with 12 bases separating them. Germline CDR1 DFQATT, CDR2 SNEGSKA (reference sequence). This CDR3 has 13 amino acids. The CDR3: CSAKARLNNEQFF. The CDR3 DNA reads TGCAGTGCTAAGGCCAGGTTAAACAATGAGCAGTTCTTC.

This clonotype has ten or more counts. The V gene is TRBV20-1, the J gene TRBJ2-5; tentative D call: TRBD2 (6 bases). V lost 6 bases and J lost 2, with 19 bases in between. Looked up from germline, CDR1 is DFQATT and CDR2 is SNEGSKA (reference sequence). There are 15 residues in the CDR3. CDR3 DNA sequence: TGCAGTGCCCGGGCCTTAGCGGAAGTTCAAGAGACCCAGTACTTC. The encoded protein is CSARALAEVQETQYF.